This T cell receptor (beta chain) was documented in a study of technical replicates of blood from four donors. After removal of 0 bases from V and 2 bases from J, the junction contained 1 base not matched to a gene. The CDR3 loop spans 15 amino acids. Germline lookup yields CDR1 MRHNA and CDR2 SNTAGT. TCRdb keeps only in-frame clones here, not all; method: immunoSEQ multiplex PCR. The sample contains almost 65,000 clones, about 90% of which appear only once. The gene calls are TRBV6-4 and TRBJ2-3, with 8 bases lining up with TRBD2. Source material: PBMCs. The receptor was isolated from a human donor in good health. Some clones in this sample may be carry-over from other donors' samples. The CDR3 DNA reads as TGTGCCAGCAGTGACTCCGGGAGGGCCACAGATACGCAGTATTTT. Protein sequence: CASSDSGRATDTQYF.